Sequencing of this TCR beta chain was carried out in a study of CD8 T cells in ankylosing spondylitis. Study-wide findings and caveats: In ankylosing spondylitis patients, matched synovial fluid reportedly showed significant enrichment of disease-linked clones. Some motif variants were previously reported in reactive arthritis synovial fluid and blood.

The V gene lost 6 bases and the J gene lost 5 bases, with 13 bases spanning the gap. CDR3 size: 13 residues. It was by quantitative 5'-RACE with molecular barcodes that TCR beta libraries were made. MiXCR, run by TCRdb on the 5' RACE reads, gives a single entry per CDR3 protein. The top ten clones hold under 6% of a sample with around 88,000 distinct CDR3 sequences, 7.5% to 9% of them seen once. In regard to this clonotype: Its antigen is undetermined.

The chain links TRBV12-3 or TRBV12-4 to TRBJ2-5; D may be TRBD1 (6 bases). Sequenced sample: blood, either unsorted or a sorted T cell fraction (not recorded which). This clonotype was obtained from a male donor with ankylosing spondylitis or in good health (not recorded which). CDR3 amino acids: CASRVTGRETQYF. In DNA form, the CDR3 reads TGTGCCAGCAGAGTGACAGGCCGGGAGACCCAGTACTTC.